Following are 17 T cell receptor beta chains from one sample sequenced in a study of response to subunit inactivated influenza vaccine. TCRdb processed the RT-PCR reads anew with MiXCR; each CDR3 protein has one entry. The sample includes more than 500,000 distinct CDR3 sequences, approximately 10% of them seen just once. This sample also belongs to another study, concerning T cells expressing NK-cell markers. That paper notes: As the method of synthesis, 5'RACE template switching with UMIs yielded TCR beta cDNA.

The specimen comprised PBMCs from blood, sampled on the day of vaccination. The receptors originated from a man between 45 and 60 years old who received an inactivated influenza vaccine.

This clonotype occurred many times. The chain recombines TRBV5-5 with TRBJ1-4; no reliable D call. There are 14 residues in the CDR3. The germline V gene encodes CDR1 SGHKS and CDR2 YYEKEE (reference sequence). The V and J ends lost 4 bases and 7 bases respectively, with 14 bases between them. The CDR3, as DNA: TGTGCCAGCAGCGTAGTGGGTTCGAGTGAAAAACTGTTTTTT. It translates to CASSVVGSSEKLFF.

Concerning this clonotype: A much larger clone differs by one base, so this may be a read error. CDR3 nucleotides: TGCGCCAGCAAATCGGGGGGGCCAGATACGCAGTATTTT. It yields the protein CASKSGGPDTQYF. The chain uses TRBV10-2 and TRBJ2-3; 8 nucleotides match TRBD2. Germline values: CDR1 WSHSY, CDR2 SAAADI. This CDR3 spans 13 amino acids. V lost 7 bases and J lost 4; bases outside the gene matches: 4.

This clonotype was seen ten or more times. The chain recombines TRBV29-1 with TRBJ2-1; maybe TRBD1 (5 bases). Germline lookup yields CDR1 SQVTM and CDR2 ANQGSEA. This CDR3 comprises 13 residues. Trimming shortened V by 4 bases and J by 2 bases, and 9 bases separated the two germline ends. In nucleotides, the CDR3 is TGCAGCGTTGCATGGGGCCCCTACAATGAGCAGTTCTTC. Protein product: CSVAWGPYNEQFF.

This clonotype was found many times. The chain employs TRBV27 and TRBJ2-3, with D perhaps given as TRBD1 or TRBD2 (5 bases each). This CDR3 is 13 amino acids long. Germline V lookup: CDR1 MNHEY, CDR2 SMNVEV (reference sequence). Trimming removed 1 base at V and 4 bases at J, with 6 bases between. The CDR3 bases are TGTGCCAGCAGTTTATGGGGGTCAGATACGCAGTATTTT. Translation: CASSLWGSDTQYF.

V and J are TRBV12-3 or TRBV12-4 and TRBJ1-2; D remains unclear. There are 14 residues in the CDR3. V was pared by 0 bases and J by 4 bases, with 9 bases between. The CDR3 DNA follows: TGTGCCAGCAGTTTAGCCGGTCAGCTCTATGGCTACACCTTC. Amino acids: CASSLAGQLYGYTF.

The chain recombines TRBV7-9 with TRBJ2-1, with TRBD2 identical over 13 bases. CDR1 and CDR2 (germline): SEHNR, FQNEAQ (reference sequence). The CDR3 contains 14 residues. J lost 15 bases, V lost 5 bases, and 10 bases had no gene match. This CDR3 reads CASSTTSGGPPAFF. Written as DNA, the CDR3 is TGTGCCAGCAGCACGACTAGCGGGGGGCCCCCAGCGTTCTTC.

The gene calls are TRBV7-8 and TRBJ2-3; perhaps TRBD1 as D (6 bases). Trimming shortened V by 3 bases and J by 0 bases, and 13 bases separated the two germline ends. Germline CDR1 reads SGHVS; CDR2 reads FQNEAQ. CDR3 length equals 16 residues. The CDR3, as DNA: TGTGCCAGCAGCTTGGGAAGAGGGGGAAGCACAGATACGCAGTATTTT. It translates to CASSLGRGGSTDTQYF.

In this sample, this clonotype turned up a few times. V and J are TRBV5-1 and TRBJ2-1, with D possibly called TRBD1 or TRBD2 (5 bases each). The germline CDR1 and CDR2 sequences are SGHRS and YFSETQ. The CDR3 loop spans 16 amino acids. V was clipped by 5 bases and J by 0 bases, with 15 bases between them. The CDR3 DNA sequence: TGCGCCAGCAGGAGCAGGGACGGACCCTCCTACAATGAGCAGTTCTTC. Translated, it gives CASRSRDGPSYNEQFF.

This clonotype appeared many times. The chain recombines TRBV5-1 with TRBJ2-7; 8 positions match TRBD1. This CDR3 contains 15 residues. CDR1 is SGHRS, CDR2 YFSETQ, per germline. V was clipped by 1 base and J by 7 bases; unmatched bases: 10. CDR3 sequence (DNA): TGCGCCAGCAGCTTGTCCTTCGACAGGGGTGTAGAGCAGTACTTC. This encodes CASSLSFDRGVEQYF.

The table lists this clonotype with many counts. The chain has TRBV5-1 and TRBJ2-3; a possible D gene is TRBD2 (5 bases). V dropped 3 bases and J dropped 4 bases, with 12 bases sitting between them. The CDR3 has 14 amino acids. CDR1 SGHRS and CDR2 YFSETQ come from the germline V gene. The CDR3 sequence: CASSWWKDSDTQYF. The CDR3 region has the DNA TGCGCCAGCAGCTGGTGGAAGGACTCAGATACGCAGTATTTT.

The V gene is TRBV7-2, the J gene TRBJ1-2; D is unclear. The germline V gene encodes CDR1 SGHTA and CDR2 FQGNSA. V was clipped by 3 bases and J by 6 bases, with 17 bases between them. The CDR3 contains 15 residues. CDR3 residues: CASSLESPGANGYTF. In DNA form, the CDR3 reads TGTGCCAGCAGCTTGGAGAGCCCAGGAGCTAATGGCTACACCTTC.

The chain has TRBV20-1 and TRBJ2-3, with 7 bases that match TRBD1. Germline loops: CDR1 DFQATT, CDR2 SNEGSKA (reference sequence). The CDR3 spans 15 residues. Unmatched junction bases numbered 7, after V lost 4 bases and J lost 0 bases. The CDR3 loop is CSATPRQGSTDTQYF. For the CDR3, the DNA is TGCAGTGCTACCCCCCGACAGGGTAGCACAGATACGCAGTATTTT.

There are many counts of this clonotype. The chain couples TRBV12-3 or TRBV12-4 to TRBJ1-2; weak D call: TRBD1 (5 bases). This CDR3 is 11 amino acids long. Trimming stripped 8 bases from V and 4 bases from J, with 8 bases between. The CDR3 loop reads CASAGLYGYTF. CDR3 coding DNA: TGTGCCAGCGCGGGACTCTATGGCTACACCTTC.

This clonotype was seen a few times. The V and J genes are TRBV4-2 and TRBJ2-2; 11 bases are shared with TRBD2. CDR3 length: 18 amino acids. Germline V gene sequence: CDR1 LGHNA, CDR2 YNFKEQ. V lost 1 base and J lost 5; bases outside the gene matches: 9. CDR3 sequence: CASSQATTSGRITGELFF. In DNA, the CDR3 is TGTGCCAGCAGCCAAGCCACCACTAGCGGGAGAATTACCGGGGAGCTGTTTTTT.

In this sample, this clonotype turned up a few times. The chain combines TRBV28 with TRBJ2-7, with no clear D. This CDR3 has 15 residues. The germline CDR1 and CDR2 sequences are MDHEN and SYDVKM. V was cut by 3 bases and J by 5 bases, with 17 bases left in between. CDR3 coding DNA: TGTGCCAGCAGTTTTCGTCGATCCGAGGTCGACGAGCAGTACTTC. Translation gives CASSFRRSEVDEQYF. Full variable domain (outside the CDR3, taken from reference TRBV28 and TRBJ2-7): DVKVTQSSRYLVKRTGEKVFLECVQDMDHENMFWYRQDPGLGLRLIYFSYDVKMKEKGDIPEGYSVSREKKERFSLILESASTNQTSMYLCASSFRRSEVDEQYFGPGTRLTVT.

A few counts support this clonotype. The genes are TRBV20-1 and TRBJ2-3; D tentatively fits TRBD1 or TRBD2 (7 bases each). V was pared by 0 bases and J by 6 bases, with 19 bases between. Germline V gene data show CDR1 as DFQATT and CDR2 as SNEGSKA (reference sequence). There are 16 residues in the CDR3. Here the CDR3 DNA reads TGCAGTGCTAGAGAGAGGGGAGGGGGCTATACTGATACGCAGTATTTT. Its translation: CSARERGGGYTDTQYF.

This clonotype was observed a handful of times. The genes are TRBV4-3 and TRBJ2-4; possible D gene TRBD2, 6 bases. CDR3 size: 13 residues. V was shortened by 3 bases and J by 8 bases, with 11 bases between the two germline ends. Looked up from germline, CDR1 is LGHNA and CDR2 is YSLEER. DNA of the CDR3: TGCGCCAGCAGCCAGATTAGCGGTGACATTCAGTACTTC. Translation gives CASSQISGDIQYF.